This TCR beta chain stems from a study of blood T cell repertoires in COVID-19. Study at large: Sites in the United States, Italy and Spain provided acute and convalescent COVID-19 samples. The analysed material was cDNA or gDNA that came from T cells, B-cell-depleted T cells, or PBMCs.

While infection was still active, Seattle patients were enrolled and then followed longitudinally. CDR3 length: 12 amino acids. The germline V gene has CDR1 MNHEY and CDR2 SVGAGI. Between the trimmed V and J ends, which lost 4 bases and 5 bases, there was a span of 8 bases. As handled by the study authors: Reference gene primer amplification gave nucleated cell count estimates. The table came from immunoSEQ multiplex PCR; TCRdb's copy has only in-frame clones and leaves some out. That table supplies the V and J calls and clone size; D and trimming were determined from the DNA. The repertoire holds around 340,000 clones, with 75% to 90% as singletons.

The sequenced sample consisted of peripheral blood. The source of this sequence is an older woman with COVID-19, enrolled during active disease. The J gene is TRBJ1-1, the V gene TRBV6-5; D gene ambiguous. This CDR3 reads CASSFPGTEAFF. As DNA, the CDR3 is TGTGCCAGCAGTTTCCCGGGGACTGAAGCTTTCTTT.